This record looks at one T cell receptor (beta chain) sequence and its context. Its specificity is unknown. V was pared by 2 bases and J by 4 bases, with 11 bases between. Germline CDR1 LGHNA, CDR2 YNFKEQ. The CDR3 contains 14 residues. Generated by immunoSEQ multiplex PCR, the TCRdb table keeps only in-frame clones and is missing some. The sample has over 55,000 clones, about nine tenths seen once. This entry is derived from a study of T cells in localized non-small cell lung cancer. Regarding the study as a whole: Compared with tumor, uninvolved adjacent lung displayed greater T cell clonality, ranking highest overall. Longer overall survival was seen with higher T cell density measured in blood. Because only a single region of the tumor was sequenced, heterogeneity remains possible. In adjacent lung appeared a median 57 of the top 100 tumor clones.

The TCR comes from a woman aged 35 to 69 with stage I lung adenocarcinoma. The input for sequencing was peripheral blood, taken before any cancer treatment. The chain has TRBV4-2 and TRBJ1-2; D might be TRBD1 (6 bases). In DNA form, the CDR3 reads TGTGCCAGCAGCCAACAACAGGGTCCCTATGGCTACACCTTC. It translates to CASSQQQGPYGYTF.